Following are 9 T cell receptor beta chains from one sample sequenced in a study of shared clonotypes between healthy human individuals. Repertoires were generated with immunoSEQ multiplex PCR, while TCRdb's copy carries only in-frame clones and drops some. The profile shows about 490,000 clones, approximately 82% of them singletons. Sequencing was done on a sample of PBMCs. These receptors originate from a woman in her 40s in good health. Some clones in this sample may be carry-over from other donors' samples.

The chain is built from TRBV10-3 and TRBJ2-7, with TRBD1 matching 7 bases. The CDR3 extends over 16 amino acids. Germline-derived CDR1 and CDR2 are ENHRY and SYGVKD. The trim removed 6 bases at V and 3 bases at J, leaving 14 bases unmatched. In DNA form, the CDR3 reads TGTGCCATCAGCCTGACAGGGCCCCCGTCCTACTACGAGCAGTACTTC. Translation: CAISLTGPPSYYEQYF.

This clone was seen more than once but under ten times. The chain employs TRBV6-5 and TRBJ1-1; D not certain. Germline V gene data show CDR1 as MNHEY and CDR2 as SVGAGI. The CDR3 contains 13 residues. V lost 5 bases and J lost 3, with 10 bases in between. DNA for the CDR3: TGTGCCAGCAGTACCGGACTTTACACTGAAGCTTTCTTT. Residues: CASSTGLYTEAFF.

V is TRBV4-2 and J is TRBJ2-5; TRBD2 matches 9 bases. The CDR3 runs to 15 residues. Looked up from germline, CDR1 is LGHNA and CDR2 is YNFKEQ. Trimming took 1 base from V and 2 from J; bases not matched to a gene: 2. The CDR3 reads CASSQGSGGQETQYF. In DNA, the CDR3 is TGTGCCAGCAGCCAAGGTAGCGGGGGACAAGAGACCCAGTACTTC.

The gene calls are TRBV28 and TRBJ2-3; D ambiguous. The CDR3 is 12 residues long. CDR1 is MDHEN, CDR2 SYDVKM, per germline. V dropped 2 bases and J dropped 7 bases, with 7 bases sitting between them. The CDR3 here is CASSLRAHTQYF. The CDR3 nucleotides read TGTGCCAGCAGTTTACGGGCTCATACGCAGTATTTT.

The chain uses TRBV7-3 and TRBJ2-1; 9 positions match TRBD2. CDR1 is SGHTA, CDR2 FQGTGA, per germline. V lost 3 bases to trimming and J lost 10 bases; unmatched junction nucleotides: 7. This CDR3 has 14 amino acids. This CDR3 is CASSLASGRSEQFF. CDR3 bases: TGTGCCAGCAGCTTGGCAAGCGGGAGGTCGGAGCAGTTCTTC.

The chain carries TRBV2 and TRBJ2-1, with 8 positions matching TRBD2. V lost 2 bases, J lost 3 bases, and 6 bases stayed unmatched. Germline lookup yields CDR1 SNHLY and CDR2 FYNNEI. The CDR3 has 16 residues. This chain's CDR3 is CASSESGSLLYNEQFF. CDR3 nucleotide sequence: TGTGCCAGCAGTGAAAGCGGGAGTCTCCTCTACAATGAGCAGTTCTTC.

The chain uses TRBV28 and TRBJ2-5, with D possibly being TRBD1 (5 bases). Judging by the DNA end, TRBJ2-7 fits better; the J call may be wrong. Per the germline V gene, CDR1 is MDHEN and CDR2 is SYDVKM. There are 12 residues in the CDR3. In DNA form, the CDR3 reads TGTGCCAGCAGTGAGACAGACTACGAGCAGTACTTC. Translation: CASSETDYEQYF.

The chain employs TRBV11-1 and TRBJ2-7; 10 bases fit TRBD2. The CDR3 runs to 15 residues. Trimming removed 5 bases from V and 1 base from J; junction bases left unmatched: 5. The germline gives CDR1 SGHAT, CDR2 FQDESV (reference sequence). The CDR3 nucleotides read TGTGCCAGCAGCCCAGCGGGGGGGCGATCCTACGAGCAGTACTTC. Its translation is CASSPAGGRSYEQYF. Full variable domain (outside the CDR3, taken from reference TRBV11-1 and TRBJ2-7): EAEVAQSPRYKITEKSQAVAFWCDPISGHATLYWYRQILGQGPELLVQFQDESVVDDSQLPKDRFSAERLKGVDSTLKIQPAELGDSAMYLCASSPAGGRSYEQYFGPGTRLTVT.

This clone has only a few counts. This chain links TRBV5-6 with TRBJ2-5; tentatively, D is TRBD2 (7 bases). The DNA end is more similar to TRBJ2-7, so the J call may be wrong. The CDR3 contains 17 residues. Germline assignment: CDR1 SGHDT and CDR2 YYEEEE. CDR3 protein: CASSLEQRGGVSYEQYF. CDR3 nucleotide sequence: TGTGCCAGCAGCCTGGAACAGAGGGGGGGAGTATCCTACGAGCAGTACTTC.